The sequence of this T cell receptor beta chain was determined in a study of blood T cell repertoires in COVID-19 (dated by TCRdb to 2018 to 2021). About the study as a whole: The collaborator samples originated in the United States, Italy and Spain and spanned the acute and convalescent phases of COVID-19. Deeply sampled blood TCRbeta repertoires from subjects exposed to, actively infected with, or recovered from COVID-19 were included in the dataset. The repertoires were released in a freely available public database intended as a resource for research on the immune response to SARS-CoV-2. Nearly every sample came with metadata listing a de-identified subject ID, COVID-19 status, age in years and sex. Where available, HLA class I and class II types were obtained from metadata supplied by the sample provider rather than from assay-based typing. Samples were obtained from the ongoing ImmuneRACE study (first 160 participants) and from 1,254 subjects provided by 6 global collaborators. The prospective study material was composed of cDNA or gDNA derived from T cells, B-cell-depleted T cells, or PBMCs. Here is what the overall study found, with its caveats: The amount of clinical and demographic metadata varied by source and participant and was provided uncurated.

Counted from cysteine to phenylalanine, this CDR3 has 13 amino acids. The read is trimmed to its CDR3 DNA, 39 bases read in frame from base 1. At the junction V is shortened by 10 bases and J by 3 bases, with 15 bases in between. The immunoSEQ Assay, a bias-controlled multiplex PCR, was used to amplify TCRbeta CDR3 regions from genomic DNA. Per the source publication's procedure: The number of nucleated cells in each sample was estimated from the amplification of reference gene primers within the assay. To quantify the absolute abundance of each unique TCRbeta CDR3 rearrangement, sequence reads were collapsed and filtered. For each sample, productive Simpson clonality was calculated by taking the square root of Simpson's diversity index across productive rearrangements. TCRdb carries this immuneACCESS record with in-frame sequences only. Its versions omit some clonotypes, under half of them owing to an unresolved V gene in the studies checked, with the rest unexplained. The DNA was the basis for D and trimming; V, J and clone size are from that table. The table for this sample lists approximately 270,000 clones; roughly 86% of them were counted only once. The ten largest clones represent approximately 2% of the sample.

Of note for this clone: No cognate antigen has been identified for it. Per-nucleotide qualities are absent, and no much larger clonotype sits a single base away.

Enrolling through a virtual design, the prospective study's participants ranged in age from roughly 18 to 100 years and lived across approximately 25 United States geographic areas. To assign participants to cohorts, the prospective study relied on clinical history that participants themselves reported in a screening survey and a study questionnaire. For ImmuneRACE Cohort 3, a participant was defined as recovered based on two consecutive negative NP/OP PCR tests, clearance by a healthcare professional, or resolution of symptoms. Mobile phlebotomists in the prospective study collected whole blood, serum and a nasopharyngeal or oropharyngeal swab from every participant. Prospective study participants could optionally give additional blood draws and questionnaires over an approximately 2-month period. Before DNA extraction, blood samples from the prospective study were shipped at room temperature or frozen.

This clonotype was sampled from a woman aged 55-70 years who had recovered from COVID-19. This chain joins TRBV12-3 or TRBV12-4 to TRBJ1-2; TRBD1 is a weak D gene call, 5 bases matching. The sample taken for sequencing was PBMCs or T cells enriched from blood (not recorded which). For the CDR3, the sequence is CATSAGVDYGYTF. The nucleotide sequence is given as TGTGCCACCTCAGCGGGGGTGGACTATGGCTACACCTTC.